The next 8 T cell receptor beta chains were all read from a single sample in a study of neurological immune-mediated disorders. TCRdb re-called the 5' RACE reads through MiXCR, storing one row per CDR3 protein. The table records over 65,000 distinct CDR3 sequences, approximately 9.4% of them present only once. The sequenced sample consisted of PBMCs. These receptors came from a man aged 45-65 years in good health.

This clonotype was detected only a few times. A much larger clone sits a single nucleotide away, making a read error possible. The chain has TRBV5-5 and TRBJ1-5, with a tentative D call TRBD1 (5 bases). CDR1 and CDR2 (germline): SGHKS, YYEKEE (reference sequence). This CDR3 is 13 amino acids long. V shed 2 bases and J shed 8 bases, with 11 bases lying between them. The CDR3 coding sequence is TGTGCCAGCAGCTTTCAGGGCGGTAAGCCCCAGCATTTT. Translating it yields CASSFQGGKPQHF.

The rearrangement links TRBV6-5 to TRBJ2-5; 8 positions match TRBD2. CDR3 length: 15 amino acids. J lost 4 bases, V lost 4 bases, and 8 bases had no gene match. Germline V gene data show CDR1 as MNHEY and CDR2 as SVGAGI. CDR3 in DNA: TGTGCCAGCAGTTCGAGCGGGAGACGGGGAGAGACCCAGTACTTC. Translated, it gives CASSSSGRRGETQYF.

This clonotype was observed at least ten times. The V call is TRBV20-1, the J call TRBJ2-3; 13 bases map to TRBD2. J lost 4 bases, V lost 5 bases, and 15 bases had no gene match. Germline V gene lookup returns CDR1 DFQATT and CDR2 SNEGSKA (reference sequence). CDR3 length: 18 residues. CDR3 nucleotides: TGCAGTGCTGAGAGGGGACTAGCGGGGCAACAGGGGGCAGATACGCAGTATTTT. Its translation is CSAERGLAGQQGADTQYF.

This clonotype was seen repeatedly, ten times or more. The chain uses TRBV9 and TRBJ2-7; unclear D gene. The CDR3 covers 13 residues. In germline, CDR1 is SGDLS, CDR2 YYNGEE. V dropped 3 bases and J dropped 0 bases, with 7 bases sitting between them. The CDR3 protein is CASSGGDSYEQYF. CDR3 nucleotide sequence: TGTGCCAGCAGCGGGGGTGACTCCTACGAGCAGTACTTC.

This clonotype was detected many times. J is TRBJ2-3 and V is TRBV4-2; 13 bases align to TRBD2. Losses at the gene ends were 1 base for V and 4 bases for J; bases not matched to a gene: 2. The V gene's germline CDR1 is LGHNA and CDR2 YNFKEQ. CDR3 length equals 16 residues. For the CDR3, the DNA is TGTGCCAGCAGCCAAGTTGGACTAGCGGGGGCAGATACGCAGTATTTT. Translated, it gives CASSQVGLAGADTQYF.

This clonotype was found many times. This sequence joins TRBV7-9 and TRBJ2-7; TRBD2 is a possible D gene (7 bases). With 7 bases removed from V and 5 bases from J, the gap between germline ends came to 18 bases. The CDR3 consists of 14 residues. In germline, CDR1 is SEHNR, CDR2 FQNEAQ (reference sequence). The CDR3 nucleotides are TGTGCCAGCAACCACAAGGGGGGGGACAACGAGCAGTACTTC. Amino acid sequence: CASNHKGGDNEQYF.

The chain recombines TRBV6-5 with TRBJ2-2, with a tentative D call TRBD2 (5 bases). Trimming pared 7 bases from V and 6 bases from J, leaving 18 bases between. The germline V gene has CDR1 MNHEY and CDR2 SVGAGI. CDR3 size: 15 residues. CDR3 in amino acids: CASKPVARSAGELFF. The CDR3 DNA follows: TGTGCCAGCAAACCGGTAGCGAGGAGCGCCGGGGAGCTGTTTTTT.

Ten or more counts support this clonotype. The chain employs TRBV2 and TRBJ1-4, with D hard to call. Looked up from germline, CDR1 is SNHLY and CDR2 is FYNNEI. The length of the CDR3 is 13 residues. The V and J ends lost 6 bases and 1 base respectively, with 6 bases between them. CDR3: CASRVETNEKLFF. CDR3 bases: TGTGCCAGCAGGGTTGAAACTAATGAAAAACTGTTTTTT.